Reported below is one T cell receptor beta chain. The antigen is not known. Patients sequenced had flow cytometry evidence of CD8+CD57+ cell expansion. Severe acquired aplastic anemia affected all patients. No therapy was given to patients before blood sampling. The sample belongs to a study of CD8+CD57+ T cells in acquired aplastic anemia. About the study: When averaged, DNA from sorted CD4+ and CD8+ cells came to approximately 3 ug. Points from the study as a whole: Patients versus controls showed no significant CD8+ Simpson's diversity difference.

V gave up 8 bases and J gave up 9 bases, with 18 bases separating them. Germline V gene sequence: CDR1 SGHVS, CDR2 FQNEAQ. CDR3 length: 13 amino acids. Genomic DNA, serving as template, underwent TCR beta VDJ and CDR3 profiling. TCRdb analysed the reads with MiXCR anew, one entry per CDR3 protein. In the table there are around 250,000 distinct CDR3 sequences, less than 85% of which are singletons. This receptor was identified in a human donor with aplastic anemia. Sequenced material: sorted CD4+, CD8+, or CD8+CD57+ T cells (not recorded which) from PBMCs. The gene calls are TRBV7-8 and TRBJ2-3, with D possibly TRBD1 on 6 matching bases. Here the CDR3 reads CASGYARTGTQYF. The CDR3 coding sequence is TGTGCCAGCGGCTACGCCCGCACAGGGACGCAGTATTTT.